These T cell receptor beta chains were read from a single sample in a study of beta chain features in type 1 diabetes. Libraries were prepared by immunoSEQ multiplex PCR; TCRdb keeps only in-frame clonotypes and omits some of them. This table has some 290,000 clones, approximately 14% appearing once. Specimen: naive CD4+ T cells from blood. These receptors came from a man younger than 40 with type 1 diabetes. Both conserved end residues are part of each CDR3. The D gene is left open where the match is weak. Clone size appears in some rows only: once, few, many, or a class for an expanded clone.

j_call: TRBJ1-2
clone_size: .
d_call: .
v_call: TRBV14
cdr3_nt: TGTGCCAGCAGCCTAACAGGGTTCGGAGACTATGGCTACACCTTC
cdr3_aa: CASSLTGFGDYGYTF

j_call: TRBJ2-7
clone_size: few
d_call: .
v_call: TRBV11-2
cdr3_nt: TGTGCCAGCAGCTACGGTGCCTTCTCCTACGAGCAGTACTTC
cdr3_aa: CASSYGAFSYEQYF

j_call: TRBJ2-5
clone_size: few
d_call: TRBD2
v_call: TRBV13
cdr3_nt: TGTGCCAGCAGGTATAGAATTAGCGGGTGCCGTGAGACCCAGTACTTC
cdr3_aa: CASRYRISGCRETQYF

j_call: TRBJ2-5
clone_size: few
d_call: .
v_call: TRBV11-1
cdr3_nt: TGTGCCAGCTCTAAGACAGACCAAGAGACCCAGTACTTC
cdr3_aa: CASSKTDQETQYF

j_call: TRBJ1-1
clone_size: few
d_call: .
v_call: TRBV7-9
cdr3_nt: TGTGCCAGCAGCTTAACGACAGGATTAGAAGCTTTCTTT
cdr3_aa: CASSLTTGLEAFF

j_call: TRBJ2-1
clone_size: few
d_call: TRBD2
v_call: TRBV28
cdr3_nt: TGTGCCAGTCGGGGACTAGCGGGAAGAGACTCCTACAATGAGCAGTTCTTC
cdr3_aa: CASRGLAGRDSYNEQFF

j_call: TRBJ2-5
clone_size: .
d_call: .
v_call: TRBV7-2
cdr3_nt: TGTGCCAGCAGCTTAGGGAGCGCTAAAGAGACCCAGTACTTC
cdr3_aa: CASSLGSAKETQYF

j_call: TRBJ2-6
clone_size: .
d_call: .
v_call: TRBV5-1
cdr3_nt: TGCGCCAGCAGCGCTACAGGGTGGGGGGCCAACGTCCTGACTTTC
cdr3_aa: CASSATGWGANVLTF

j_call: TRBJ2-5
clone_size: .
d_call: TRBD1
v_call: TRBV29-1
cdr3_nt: TGCAGCGCCGGATCGGACAGGGGGCGAGAGACCCAGTACTTC
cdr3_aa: CSAGSDRGRETQYF

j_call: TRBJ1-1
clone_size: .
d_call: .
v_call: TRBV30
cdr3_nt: TGTGCCTGGAGCTTAATTCGGAACACTGAAGCTTTCTTT
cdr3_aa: CAWSLIRNTEAFF

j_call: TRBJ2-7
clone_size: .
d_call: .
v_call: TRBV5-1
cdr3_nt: TGCGCCAGCAGCTTGGCCGGTAGGAGCTCCTACGAGCAGTACTTC
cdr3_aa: CASSLAGRSSYEQYF

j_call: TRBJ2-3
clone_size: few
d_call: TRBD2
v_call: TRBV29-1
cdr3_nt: TGCAGCGTTGCAAGACTAGCGGGGGGCACAGATACGCAGTATTTT
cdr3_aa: CSVARLAGGTDTQYF

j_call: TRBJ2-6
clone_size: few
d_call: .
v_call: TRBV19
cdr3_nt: TGTGCCAGTACCTCACGACGGGGACTGCCCAAGGGGGCCAACGTCCTGACTTTC
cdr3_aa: CASTSRRGLPKGANVLTF

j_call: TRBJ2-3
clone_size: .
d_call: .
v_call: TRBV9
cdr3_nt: TGTGCCAGCAGCTTCCTCAGGTCAGATACGCAGTATTTT
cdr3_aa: CASSFLRSDTQYF

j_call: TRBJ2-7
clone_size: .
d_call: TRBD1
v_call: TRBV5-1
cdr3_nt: TGCGCCAGCAGCTTGGCGGGACAGGGGGCGGATGAGCAGTACTTC
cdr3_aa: CASSLAGQGADEQYF

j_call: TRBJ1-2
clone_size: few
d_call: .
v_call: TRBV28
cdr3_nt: TGTGCCAGCTCCCCGACTCAGGGAATGAAGAACTATGGCTACACCTTC
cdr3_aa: CASSPTQGMKNYGYTF

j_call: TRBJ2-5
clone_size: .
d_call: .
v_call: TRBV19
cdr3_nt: TGTGCCAGTAGGACAAGGACAGAAGAGACCCAGTACTTC
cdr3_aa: CASRTRTEETQYF

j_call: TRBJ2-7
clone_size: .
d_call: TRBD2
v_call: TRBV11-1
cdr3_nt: TGTGCCAGCAGCTCAAGACGGGGACTAGGGTACGAGCAGTACTTC
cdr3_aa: CASSSRRGLGYEQYF

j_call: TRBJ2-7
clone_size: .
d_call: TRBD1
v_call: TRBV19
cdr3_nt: TGTGCCAGTAGTATCAGGACAGGATCCGACTACGAGCAGTACTTC
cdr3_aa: CASSIRTGSDYEQYF

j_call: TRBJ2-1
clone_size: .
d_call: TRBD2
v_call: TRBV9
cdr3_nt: TGTGCCAGCAGCGTAGGCGGTAGCGGGAGGGCCGGTTACAATGAGCAGTTCTTC
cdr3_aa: CASSVGGSGRAGYNEQFF

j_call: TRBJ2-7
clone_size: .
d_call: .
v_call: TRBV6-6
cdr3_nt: TGTGCTAGCAGCAGGGATACCTACGAGCAGTACTTC
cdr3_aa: CASSRDTYEQYF

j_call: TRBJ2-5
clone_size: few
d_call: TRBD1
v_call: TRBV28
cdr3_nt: TGTGCCAGCACCCCCCTGGACAGGGAGAAAGAGACCCAGTACTTC
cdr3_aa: CASTPLDREKETQYF

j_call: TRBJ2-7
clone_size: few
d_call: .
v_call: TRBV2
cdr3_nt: TGTGCCAGCAGGGCGGGAACCTACGAGCAGTACTTC
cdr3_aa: CASRAGTYEQYF

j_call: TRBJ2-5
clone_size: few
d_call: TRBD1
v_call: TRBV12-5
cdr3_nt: TGTGCTAGTGTCCCTGAGGGGGCAGAGACCCAGTACTTC
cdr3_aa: CASVPEGAETQYF

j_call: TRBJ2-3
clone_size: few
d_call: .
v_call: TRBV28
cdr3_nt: TGTGCCAGCAGTTCAGAGGCGGGGACCACAGATACGCAGTATTTT
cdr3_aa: CASSSEAGTTDTQYF

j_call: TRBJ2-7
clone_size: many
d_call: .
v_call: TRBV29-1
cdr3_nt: TGCAGCGTTGGCACACCAGGGTCTCTGGAGCAGTACTTC
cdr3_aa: CSVGTPGSLEQYF

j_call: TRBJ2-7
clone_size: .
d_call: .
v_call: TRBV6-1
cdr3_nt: TGTGCCAGCAGTGAAGCTCGGAGCGGACCCTACGAGCAGTACTTC
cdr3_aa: CASSEARSGPYEQYF

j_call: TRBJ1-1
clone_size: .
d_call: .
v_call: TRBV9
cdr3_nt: TGTGCCAGCAGCGACGGGACTCCGCGGGGAGCTTTCTTT
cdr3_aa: CASSDGTPRGAFF

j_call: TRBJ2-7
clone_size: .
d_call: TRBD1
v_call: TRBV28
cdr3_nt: TGTGCCAGCAGTTCCGGACAGGGGGCGCGAGAGCAGTACTTC
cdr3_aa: CASSSGQGAREQYF

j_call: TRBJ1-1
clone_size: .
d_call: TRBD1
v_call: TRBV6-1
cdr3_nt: TGTGCCTCAAGGGGACAGGGATCCAACCCAGAAGCTTTCTTT
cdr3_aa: CASRGQGSNPEAFF

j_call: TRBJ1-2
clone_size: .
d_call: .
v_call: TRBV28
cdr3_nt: TGTGCCAGCAGTTTAGGCAGCTATGGCTACACCTTC
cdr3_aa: CASSLGSYGYTF

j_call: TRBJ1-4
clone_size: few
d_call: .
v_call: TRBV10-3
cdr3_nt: TGTGCCATCAGTGAGTTTGGGCGATCAACTAATGAAAAACTGTTTTTT
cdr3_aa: CAISEFGRSTNEKLFF

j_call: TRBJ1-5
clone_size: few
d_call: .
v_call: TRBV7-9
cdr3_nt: TGTGCCAGCAGCCGGGGAGGAGGCCAGCCCCAGCATTTT
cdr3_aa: CASSRGGGQPQHF

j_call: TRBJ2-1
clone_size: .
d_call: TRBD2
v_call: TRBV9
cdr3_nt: TGTGCCAGCAGCGTAGAACCCAAACTAGCGGGTCCCGAGCAGTTCTTC
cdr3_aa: CASSVEPKLAGPEQFF

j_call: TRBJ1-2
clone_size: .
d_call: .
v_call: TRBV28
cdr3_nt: TGTGCCAGCAGCACCCCCGGGGAGTCGACACTTAATGGCTACACCTTC
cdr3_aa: CASSTPGESTLNGYTF

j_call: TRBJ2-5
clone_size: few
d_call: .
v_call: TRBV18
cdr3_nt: TGTGCCAGCTCACCAGGGAGTCAAGAGACCCAGTACTTC
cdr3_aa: CASSPGSQETQYF

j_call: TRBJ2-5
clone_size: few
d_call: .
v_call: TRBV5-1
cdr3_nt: TGCGCCAGCAGCGAACAGGGAAGTGAGACCCAGTACTTC
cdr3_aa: CASSEQGSETQYF

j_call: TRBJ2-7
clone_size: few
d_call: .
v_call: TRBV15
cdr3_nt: TGTGCCACCAGCAGAGCGAGGGAGATATACGAGCAGTACTTC
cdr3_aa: CATSRAREIYEQYF

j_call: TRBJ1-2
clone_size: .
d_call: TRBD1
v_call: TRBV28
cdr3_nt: TGTGCCAGCAGTTTCAGGGGGCTCGGCTACACCTTC
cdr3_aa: CASSFRGLGYTF

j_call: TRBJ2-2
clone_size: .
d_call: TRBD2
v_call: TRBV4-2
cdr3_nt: TGTGCCAGCAGCCCTCTAAGCGGGGGCCTGAACACCGGGGAGCTGTTTTTT
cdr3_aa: CASSPLSGGLNTGELFF

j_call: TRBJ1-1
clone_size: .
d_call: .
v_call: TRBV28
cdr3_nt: TGTGCCAGCAGGTTCACCCGTCAGGGGAACACTGAAGCTTTCTTT
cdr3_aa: CASRFTRQGNTEAFF

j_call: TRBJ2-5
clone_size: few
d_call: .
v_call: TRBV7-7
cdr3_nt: TGTGCCAGCAGCTTAGTGGCAGGGGAAGAGACCCAGTACTTC
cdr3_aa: CASSLVAGEETQYF

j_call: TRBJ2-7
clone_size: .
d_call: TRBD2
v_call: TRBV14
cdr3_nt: TGTGCCAGCAGCCAAGCAACTAGCGGCAGCTCCTACGAGCAGTACTTC
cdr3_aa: CASSQATSGSSYEQYF

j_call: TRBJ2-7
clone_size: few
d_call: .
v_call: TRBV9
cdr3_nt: TGTGCCAGCAGCGTAGGCCTAGGGATTAGCGGCTACGAGCAGTACTTC
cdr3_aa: CASSVGLGISGYEQYF

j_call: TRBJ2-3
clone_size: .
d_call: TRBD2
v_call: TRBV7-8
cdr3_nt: TGTGCCAGCAGCGCCGGGACTAGCGGGAGCATTTCAGCAGATACGCAGTATTTT
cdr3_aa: CASSAGTSGSISADTQYF

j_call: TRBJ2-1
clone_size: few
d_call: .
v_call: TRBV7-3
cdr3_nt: TGTGCCAGCAGTCGCACCTCCAGGGGTAATGAGCAGTTCTTC
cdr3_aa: CASSRTSRGNEQFF

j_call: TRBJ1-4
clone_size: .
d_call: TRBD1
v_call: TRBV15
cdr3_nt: TGTGCCACCAGCAGAGGTGTAGGACAGGGGTCCACGATTGGTGAAAAACTGTTTTTT
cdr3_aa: CATSRGVGQGSTIGEKLFF

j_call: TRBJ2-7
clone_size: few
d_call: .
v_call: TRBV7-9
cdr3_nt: TGTGCCAGCAGCTTCCAGGGAAGGAACGAGCAGTACTTC
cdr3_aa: CASSFQGRNEQYF

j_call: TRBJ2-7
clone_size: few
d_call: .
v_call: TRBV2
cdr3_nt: TGTGCCAGCAGTGACCAGGGTTGGTACGAGCAGTACTTC
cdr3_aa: CASSDQGWYEQYF

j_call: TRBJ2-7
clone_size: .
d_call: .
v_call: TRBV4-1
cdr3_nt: TGCGCCAGCAGCCAAGATCTGGCAGGGGCGGTCTACGAGCAGTACTTC
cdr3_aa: CASSQDLAGAVYEQYF

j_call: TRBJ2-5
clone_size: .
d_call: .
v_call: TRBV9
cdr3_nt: TGTGCCAGCAGCGTAGGGCCGACGGCGGAAGAGACCCAGTACTTC
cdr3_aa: CASSVGPTAEETQYF

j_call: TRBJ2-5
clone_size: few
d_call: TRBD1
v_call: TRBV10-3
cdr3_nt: TGTGCCTCTGGGGCAGGGGGAGAAGAGACCCAGTACTTC
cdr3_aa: CASGAGGEETQYF

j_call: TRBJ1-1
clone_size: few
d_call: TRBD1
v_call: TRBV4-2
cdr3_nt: TGTGCCAGCAGCCGCTCACAGGGGGACACTGAAGCTTTCTTT
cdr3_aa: CASSRSQGDTEAFF

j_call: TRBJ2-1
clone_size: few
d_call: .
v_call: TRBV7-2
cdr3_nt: TGTGCCAGCAGCGTCCACCTCCTCGGGGAGCAGTTCTTC
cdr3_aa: CASSVHLLGEQFF

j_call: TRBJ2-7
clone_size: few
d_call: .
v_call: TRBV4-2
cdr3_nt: TGTGCCAGCAGCCACAGCATTCAGGGGCGCTACGAGCAGTACTTC
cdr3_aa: CASSHSIQGRYEQYF

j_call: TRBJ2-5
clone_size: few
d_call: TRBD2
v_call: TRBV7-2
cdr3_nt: TGTGCCAGCAACCTATGGGTCGGAGCGGGAACAGAGACCCAGTACTTC
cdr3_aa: CASNLWVGAGTETQYF

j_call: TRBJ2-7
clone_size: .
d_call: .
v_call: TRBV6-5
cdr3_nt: TGTGCCAGCAGTGTCAGGGAACCCCTCGAGCAGTACTTC
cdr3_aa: CASSVREPLEQYF

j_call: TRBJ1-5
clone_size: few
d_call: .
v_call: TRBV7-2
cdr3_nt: TGTGCCAGCAGCTTAGAACAGGGCAGGGTCTATCAGCCCCAGCATTTT
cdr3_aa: CASSLEQGRVYQPQHF

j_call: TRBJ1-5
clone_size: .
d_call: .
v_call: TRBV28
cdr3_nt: TGTGCCAGCAGTTTACCACTCTGGAGCAATCAGCCCCAGCATTTT
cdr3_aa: CASSLPLWSNQPQHF